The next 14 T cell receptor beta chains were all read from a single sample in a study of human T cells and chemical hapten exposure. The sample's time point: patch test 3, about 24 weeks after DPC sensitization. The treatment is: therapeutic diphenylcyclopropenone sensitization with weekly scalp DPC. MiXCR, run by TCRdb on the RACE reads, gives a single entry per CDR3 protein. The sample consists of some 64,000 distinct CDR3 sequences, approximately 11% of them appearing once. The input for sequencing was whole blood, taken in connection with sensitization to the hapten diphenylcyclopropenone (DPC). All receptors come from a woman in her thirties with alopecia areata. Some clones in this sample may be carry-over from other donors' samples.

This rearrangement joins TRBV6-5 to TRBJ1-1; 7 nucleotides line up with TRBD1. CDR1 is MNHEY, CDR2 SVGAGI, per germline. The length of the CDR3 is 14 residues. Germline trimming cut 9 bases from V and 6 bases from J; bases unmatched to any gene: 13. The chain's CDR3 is CARSTRDRRPEAFF. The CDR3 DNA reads TGTGCCAGAAGTACTAGGGACAGACGGCCTGAAGCTTTCTTT.

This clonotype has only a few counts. The CDR3: CATSRDLSGGPQPLYGYTF. CDR3 bases: TGTGCCACCAGCAGAGATCTCTCCGGAGGGCCACAACCCCTCTATGGCTACACCTTC. V gene TRBV15 combines with J gene TRBJ1-2; the D is unclear. CDR1 and CDR2 from the germline V gene are LNHNV and YYDKDF (reference sequence). Trimming took off 0 bases at V and 4 bases at J, with 24 bases between the two ends. The CDR3 is 19 residues long.

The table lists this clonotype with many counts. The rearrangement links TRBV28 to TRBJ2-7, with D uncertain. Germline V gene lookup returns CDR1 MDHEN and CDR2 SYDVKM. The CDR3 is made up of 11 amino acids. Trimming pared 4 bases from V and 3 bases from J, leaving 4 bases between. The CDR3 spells CASSSNYEQYF. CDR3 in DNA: TGTGCCAGCAGTTCTAACTACGAGCAGTACTTC.

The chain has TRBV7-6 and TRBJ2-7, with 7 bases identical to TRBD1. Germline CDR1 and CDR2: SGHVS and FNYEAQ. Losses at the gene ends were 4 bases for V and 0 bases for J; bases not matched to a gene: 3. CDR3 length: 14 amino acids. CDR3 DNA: TGTGCCAGCAGCTCGGGACAGTTCTCCTACGAGCAGTACTTC. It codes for CASSSGQFSYEQYF.

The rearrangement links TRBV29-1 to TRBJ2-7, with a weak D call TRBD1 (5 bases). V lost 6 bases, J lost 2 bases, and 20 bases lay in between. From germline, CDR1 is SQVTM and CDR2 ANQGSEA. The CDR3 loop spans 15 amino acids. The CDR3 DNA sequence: TGCAGCGTAGTACTCCCCCAGGGTCTCGCCTACGAGCAGTACTTC. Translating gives CSVVLPQGLAYEQYF.

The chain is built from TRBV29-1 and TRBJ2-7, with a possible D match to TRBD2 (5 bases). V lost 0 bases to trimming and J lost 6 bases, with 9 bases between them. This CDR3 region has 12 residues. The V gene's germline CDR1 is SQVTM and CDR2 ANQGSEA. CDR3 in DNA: TGCAGCGTTGAAGAACGGAGCGGCGAGCAGTACTTC. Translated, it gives CSVEERSGEQYF.

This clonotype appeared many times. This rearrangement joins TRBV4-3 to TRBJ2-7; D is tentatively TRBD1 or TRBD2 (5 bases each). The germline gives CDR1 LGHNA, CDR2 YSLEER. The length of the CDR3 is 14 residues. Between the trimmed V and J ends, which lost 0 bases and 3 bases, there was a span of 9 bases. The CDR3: CASSQELGVYEQYF. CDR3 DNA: TGCGCCAGCAGCCAAGAACTAGGGGTCTACGAGCAGTACTTC.

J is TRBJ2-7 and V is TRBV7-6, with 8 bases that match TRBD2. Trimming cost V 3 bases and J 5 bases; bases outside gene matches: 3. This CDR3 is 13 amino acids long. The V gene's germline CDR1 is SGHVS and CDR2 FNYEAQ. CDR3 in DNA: TGTGCCAGCAGCTTTCAGCGGGGGAACGAGCAGTACTTC. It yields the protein CASSFQRGNEQYF.

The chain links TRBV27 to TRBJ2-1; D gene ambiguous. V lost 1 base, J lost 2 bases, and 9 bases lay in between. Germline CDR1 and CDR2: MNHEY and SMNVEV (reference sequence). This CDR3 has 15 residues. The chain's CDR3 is CASSLFAGAYNEQFF. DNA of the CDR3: TGTGCCAGCAGTTTATTTGCAGGAGCCTACAATGAGCAGTTCTTC.

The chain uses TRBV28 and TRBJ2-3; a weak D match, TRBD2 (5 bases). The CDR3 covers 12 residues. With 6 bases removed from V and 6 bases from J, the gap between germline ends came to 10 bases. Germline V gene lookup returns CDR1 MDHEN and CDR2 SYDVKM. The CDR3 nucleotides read TGTGCCAGCAGGGGCTTAGCGGATACGCAGTATTTT. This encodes CASRGLADTQYF.

This CDR3 is CAISEVGEQYF. CDR3 sequence (DNA): TGTGCCATCAGTGAGGTTGGCGAGCAGTACTTC. The V and J genes are TRBV10-3 and TRBJ2-7; no definite D call. Germline V gene sequence: CDR1 ENHRY, CDR2 SYGVKD. Deletions cut 2 bases from V and 6 bases from J, with 5 bases between. This CDR3 has 11 amino acids.

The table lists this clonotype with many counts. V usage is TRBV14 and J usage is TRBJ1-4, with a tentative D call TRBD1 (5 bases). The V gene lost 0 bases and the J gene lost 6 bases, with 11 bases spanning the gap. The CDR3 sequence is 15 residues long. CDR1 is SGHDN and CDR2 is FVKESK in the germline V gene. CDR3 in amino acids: CASSQDVGTYEKLFF. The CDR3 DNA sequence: TGTGCCAGCAGCCAAGATGTAGGGACGTATGAAAAACTGTTTTTT.

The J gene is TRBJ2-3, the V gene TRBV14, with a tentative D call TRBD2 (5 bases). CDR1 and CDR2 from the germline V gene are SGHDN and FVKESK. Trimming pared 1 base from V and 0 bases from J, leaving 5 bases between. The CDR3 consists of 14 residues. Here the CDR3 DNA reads TGTGCCAGCAGCCAAGCGGGGAGCACAGATACGCAGTATTTT. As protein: CASSQAGSTDTQYF.

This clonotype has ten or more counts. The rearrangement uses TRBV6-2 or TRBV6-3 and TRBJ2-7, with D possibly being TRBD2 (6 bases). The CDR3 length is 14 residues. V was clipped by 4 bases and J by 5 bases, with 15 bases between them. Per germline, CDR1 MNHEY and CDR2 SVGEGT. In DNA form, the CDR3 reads TGTGCCAGCAGTTCCCCCGGTCGGGAGCACGAGCAGTACTTC. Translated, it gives CASSSPGREHEQYF.